This section outlines one T cell receptor beta chain sequence together with its context. This CDR3 is built from 16 residues. Germline CDR1 and CDR2: MNHEY and SMNVEV (reference sequence). Trimming cost V 3 bases and J 0 bases; bases outside gene matches: 5. The sample belongs to a study of T cell changes during pregnancy in multiple sclerosis. Method: immunoSEQ multiplex PCR; TCRdb's copy keeps in-frame clones and lacks some. This table has some 85,000 clones, about 93% appearing once. This specimen consisted of peripheral blood, obtained in the third trimester of pregnancy. The chain carries TRBV27 and TRBJ2-1, with 7 bases aligning to TRBD2. This receptor was taken from a female donor with multiple sclerosis, enrolled in a pregnancy study. The CDR3 DNA is TGTGCCAGCAGTTTTCTGGGGGAGGGCTCCTACAATGAGCAGTTCTTC. It is translated as CASSFLGEGSYNEQFF.